This TCR beta chain appears in the sequencing data of a study of blood T cell repertoires in COVID-19. About the research overall: PBMCs, B-cell-depleted T cells, or T cells were the source of the cDNA or gDNA that made up the material.

TCRdb's copy holds only in-frame clones and misses some; the assay was immunoSEQ multiplex PCR. The sample lists about 300,000 clones, about nine tenths occurring once. The sequence was obtained from a woman between 25 and 40 years old with COVID-19, enrolled during active disease. The sequencing input was peripheral blood.

Here the CDR3 DNA reads TGTGCCAGCAGCATTGGGACAGGGAACATCTATGGCTACACCTTC. It codes for CASSIGTGNIYGYTF. The chain couples TRBV7-2 to TRBJ1-2; TRBD1 agrees at 9 bases. CDR1 and CDR2 (germline): SGHTA, FQGNSA. V shed 5 bases and J 4 bases; nucleotides not matched to a gene: 8. The CDR3 consists of 15 residues.